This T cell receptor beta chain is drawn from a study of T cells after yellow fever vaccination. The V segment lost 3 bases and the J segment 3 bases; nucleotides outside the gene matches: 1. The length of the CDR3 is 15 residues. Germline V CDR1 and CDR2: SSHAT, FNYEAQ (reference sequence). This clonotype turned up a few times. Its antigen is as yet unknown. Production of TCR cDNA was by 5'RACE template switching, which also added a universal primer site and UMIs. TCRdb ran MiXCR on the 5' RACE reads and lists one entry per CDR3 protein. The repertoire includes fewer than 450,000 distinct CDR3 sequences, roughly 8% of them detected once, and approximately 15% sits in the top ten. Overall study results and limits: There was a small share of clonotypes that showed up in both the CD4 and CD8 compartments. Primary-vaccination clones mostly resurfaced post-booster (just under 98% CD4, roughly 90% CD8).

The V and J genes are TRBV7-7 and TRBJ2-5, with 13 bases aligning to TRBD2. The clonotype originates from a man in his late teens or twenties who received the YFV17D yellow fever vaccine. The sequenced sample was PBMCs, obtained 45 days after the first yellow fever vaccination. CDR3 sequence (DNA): TGTGCCAGCAGCTTCGGACTAGCGGGGGAAGAGACCCAGTACTTC. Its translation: CASSFGLAGEETQYF.